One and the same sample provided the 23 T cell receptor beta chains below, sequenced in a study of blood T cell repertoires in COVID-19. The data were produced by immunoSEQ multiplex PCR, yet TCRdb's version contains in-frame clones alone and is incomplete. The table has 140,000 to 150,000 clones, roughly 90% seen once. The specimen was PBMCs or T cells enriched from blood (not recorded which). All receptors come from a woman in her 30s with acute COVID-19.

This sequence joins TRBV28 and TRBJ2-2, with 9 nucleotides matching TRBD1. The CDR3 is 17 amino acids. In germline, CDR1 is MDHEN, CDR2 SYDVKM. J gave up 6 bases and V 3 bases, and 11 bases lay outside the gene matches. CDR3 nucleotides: TGTGCCAGCAGTTTCCTCCGGGACAGGGAGGGGTCCGGGGAGCTGTTTTTT. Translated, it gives CASSFLRDREGSGELFF.

CDR3 sequence (DNA): TGTGCCAGCAGCCAAGATGGAGGACTAGCGGATGAGCAGTTCTTC. It yields the protein CASSQDGGLADEQFF. This sequence joins TRBV3-1 (or the pseudogene TRBV3-2) and TRBJ2-1; 10 bases agree with TRBD2. CDR1 is LGHDT, CDR2 YNNKEL, per germline (reference sequence). After removal of 0 bases from V and 8 bases from J, the junction contained 4 bases not matched to a gene. The CDR3 sequence is 15 residues long.

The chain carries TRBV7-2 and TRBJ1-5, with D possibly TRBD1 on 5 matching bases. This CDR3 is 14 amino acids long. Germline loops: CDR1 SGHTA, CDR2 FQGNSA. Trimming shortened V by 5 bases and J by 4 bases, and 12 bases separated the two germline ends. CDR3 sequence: CASSNVGGNQPQHF. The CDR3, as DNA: TGTGCCAGCAGCAATGTTGGGGGGAATCAGCCCCAGCATTTT.

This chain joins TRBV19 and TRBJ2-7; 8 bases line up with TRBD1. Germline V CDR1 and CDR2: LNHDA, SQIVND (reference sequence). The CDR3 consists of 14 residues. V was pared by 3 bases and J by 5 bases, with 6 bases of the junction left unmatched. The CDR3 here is CASSIGQGLDEQYF. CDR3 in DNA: TGTGCCAGTAGTATCGGACAGGGCCTTGACGAGCAGTACTTC.

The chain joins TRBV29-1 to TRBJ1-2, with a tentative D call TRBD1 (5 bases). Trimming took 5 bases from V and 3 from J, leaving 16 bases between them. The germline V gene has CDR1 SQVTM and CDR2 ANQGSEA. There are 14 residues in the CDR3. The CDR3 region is CSVHRQGWDYGYTF. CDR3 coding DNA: TGCAGCGTTCACAGGCAGGGATGGGACTATGGCTACACCTTC.

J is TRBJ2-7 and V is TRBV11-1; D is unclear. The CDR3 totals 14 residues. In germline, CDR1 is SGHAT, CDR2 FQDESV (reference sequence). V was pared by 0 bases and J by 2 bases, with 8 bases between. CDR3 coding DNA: TGTGCCAGCAGCTTAGCGAGGAGTCCCTACGAGCAGTACTTC. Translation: CASSLARSPYEQYF.

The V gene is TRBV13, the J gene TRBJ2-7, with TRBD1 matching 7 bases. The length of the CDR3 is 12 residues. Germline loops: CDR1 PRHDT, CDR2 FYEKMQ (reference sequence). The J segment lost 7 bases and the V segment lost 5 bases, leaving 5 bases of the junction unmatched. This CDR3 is CASSTRQGEQYF. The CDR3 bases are TGTGCCAGCAGCACCCGACAGGGAGAGCAGTACTTC.

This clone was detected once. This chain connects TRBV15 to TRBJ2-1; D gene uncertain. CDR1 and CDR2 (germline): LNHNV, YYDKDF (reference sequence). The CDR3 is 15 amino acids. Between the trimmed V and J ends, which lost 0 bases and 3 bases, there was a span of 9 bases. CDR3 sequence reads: CATSRELFRYNEQFF. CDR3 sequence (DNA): TGTGCCACCAGCAGAGAGTTATTTCGCTACAATGAGCAGTTCTTC.

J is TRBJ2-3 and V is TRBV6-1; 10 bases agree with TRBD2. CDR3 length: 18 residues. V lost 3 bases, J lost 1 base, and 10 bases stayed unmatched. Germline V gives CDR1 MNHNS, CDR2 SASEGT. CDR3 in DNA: TGTGCCAGCAGTGATGACCATTCTAGCGGGAGACGCACAGATACGCAGTATTTT. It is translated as CASSDDHSSGRRTDTQYF.

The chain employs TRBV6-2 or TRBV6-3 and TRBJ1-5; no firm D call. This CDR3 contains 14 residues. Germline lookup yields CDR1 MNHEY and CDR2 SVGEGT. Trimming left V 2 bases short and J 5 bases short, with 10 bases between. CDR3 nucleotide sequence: TGTGCCAGCAGTTACGGCGTCGGGTATCAGCCCCAGCATTTT. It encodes CASSYGVGYQPQHF.

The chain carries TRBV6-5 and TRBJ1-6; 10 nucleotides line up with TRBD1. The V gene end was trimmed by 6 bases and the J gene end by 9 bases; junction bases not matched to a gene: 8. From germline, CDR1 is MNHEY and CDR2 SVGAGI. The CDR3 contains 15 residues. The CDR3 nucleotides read TGTGCCAGCAGCCCCGGGACAGGGGTCGCTTCACCCCTCCACTTT. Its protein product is CASSPGTGVASPLHF.

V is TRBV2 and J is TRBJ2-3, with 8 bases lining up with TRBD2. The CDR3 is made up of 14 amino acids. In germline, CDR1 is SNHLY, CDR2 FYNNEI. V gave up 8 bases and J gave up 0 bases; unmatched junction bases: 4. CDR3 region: CASERTSSTDTQYF. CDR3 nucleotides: TGTGCCAGCGAGAGGACTAGCAGCACAGATACGCAGTATTTT.

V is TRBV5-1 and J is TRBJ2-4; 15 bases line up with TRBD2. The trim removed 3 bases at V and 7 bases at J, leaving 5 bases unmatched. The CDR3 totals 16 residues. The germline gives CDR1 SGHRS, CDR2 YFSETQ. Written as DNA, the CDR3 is TGCGCCAGCAGCTACTCCGGGACTAGCGGGGGGAACATTCAGTACTTC. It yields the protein CASSYSGTSGGNIQYF.

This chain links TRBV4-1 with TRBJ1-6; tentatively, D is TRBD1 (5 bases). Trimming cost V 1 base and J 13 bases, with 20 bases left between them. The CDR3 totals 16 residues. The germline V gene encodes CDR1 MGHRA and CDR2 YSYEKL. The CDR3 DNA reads TGCGCCAGCAGCCAAGGAGGAAGGCAGGGAGGACGTCCCCTCCACTTT. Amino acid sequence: CASSQGGRQGGRPLHF.

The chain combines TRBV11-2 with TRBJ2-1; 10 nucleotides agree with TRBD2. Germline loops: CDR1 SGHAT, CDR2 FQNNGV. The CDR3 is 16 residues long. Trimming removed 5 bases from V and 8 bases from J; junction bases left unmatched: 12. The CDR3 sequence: CASSRRSSGSIDEQFF. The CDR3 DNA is TGTGCCAGCAGCCGACGCTCTAGCGGGAGCATAGATGAGCAGTTCTTC. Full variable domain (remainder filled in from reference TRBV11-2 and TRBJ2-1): EAGVAQSPRYKIIEKRQSVAFWCNPISGHATLYWYQQILGQGPKLLIQFQNNGVVDDSQLPKDRFSAERLKGVDSTLKIQPAKLEDSAVYLCASSRRSSGSIDEQFFGPGTRLTVL.

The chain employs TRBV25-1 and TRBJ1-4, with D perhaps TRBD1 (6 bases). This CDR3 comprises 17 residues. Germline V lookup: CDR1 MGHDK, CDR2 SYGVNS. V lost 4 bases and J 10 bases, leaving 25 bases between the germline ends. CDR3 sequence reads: CASSVVTTDRWPGKLFF. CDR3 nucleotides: TGTGCCAGCAGTGTAGTGACCACCGACAGGTGGCCGGGAAAACTGTTTTTT.

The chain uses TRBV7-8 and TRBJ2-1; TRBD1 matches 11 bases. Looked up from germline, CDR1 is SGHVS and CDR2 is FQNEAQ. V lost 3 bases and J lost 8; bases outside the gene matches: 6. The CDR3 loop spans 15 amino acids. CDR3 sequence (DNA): TGTGCCAGCAGCTTCCGGGACAGGGGGACGTATGAGCAGTTCTTC. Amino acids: CASSFRDRGTYEQFF. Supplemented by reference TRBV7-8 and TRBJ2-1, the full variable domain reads GAGVSQSPRYKVAKRGQDVALRCDPISGHVSLFWYQQALGQGPEFLTYFQNEAQLDKSGLPSDRFFAERPEGSVSTLKIQRTQQEDSAVYLCASSFRDRGTYEQFFGPGTRLTVL.

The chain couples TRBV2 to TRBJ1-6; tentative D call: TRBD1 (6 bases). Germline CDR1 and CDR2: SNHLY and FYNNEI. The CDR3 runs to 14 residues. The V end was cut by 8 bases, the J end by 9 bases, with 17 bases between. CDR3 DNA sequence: TGTGCCAGCTGGGGGGGGGCTTACAGTTCACCCCTCCACTTT. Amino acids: CASWGGAYSSPLHF.

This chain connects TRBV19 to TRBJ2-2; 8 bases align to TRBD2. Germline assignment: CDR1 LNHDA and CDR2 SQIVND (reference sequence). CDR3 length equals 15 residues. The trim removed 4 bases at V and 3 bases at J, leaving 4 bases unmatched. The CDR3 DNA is TGTGCCAGTAGTAGATCCGGGGGGGACACCGGGGAGCTGTTTTTT. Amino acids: CASSRSGGDTGELFF. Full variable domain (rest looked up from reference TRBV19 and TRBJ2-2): DGGITQSPKYLFRKEGQNVTLSCEQNLNHDAMYWYRQDPGQGLRLIYYSQIVNDFQKGDIAEGYSVSREKKESFPLTVTSAQKNPTAFYLCASSRSGGDTGELFFGEGSRLTVL.

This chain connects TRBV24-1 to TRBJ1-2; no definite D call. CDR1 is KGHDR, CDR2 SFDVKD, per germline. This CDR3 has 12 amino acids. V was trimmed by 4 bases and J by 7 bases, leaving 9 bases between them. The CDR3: CATSDNSVGYTF. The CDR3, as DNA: TGTGCCACCAGTGACAATTCGGTTGGCTACACCTTC.

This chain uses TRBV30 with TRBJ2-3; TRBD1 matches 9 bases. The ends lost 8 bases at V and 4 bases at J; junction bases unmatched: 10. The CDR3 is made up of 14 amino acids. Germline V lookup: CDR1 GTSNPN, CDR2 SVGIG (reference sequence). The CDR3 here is CAGRQGGFSDTQYF. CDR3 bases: TGTGCCGGACGACAGGGGGGATTTTCAGATACGCAGTATTTT.

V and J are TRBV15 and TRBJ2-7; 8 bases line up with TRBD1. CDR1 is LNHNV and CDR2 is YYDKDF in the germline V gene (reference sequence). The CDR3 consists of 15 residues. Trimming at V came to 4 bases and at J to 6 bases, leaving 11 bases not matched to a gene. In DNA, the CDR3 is TGTGCCACCAGCATTCAGACAGGGGACCCATCCGAGCAGTACTTC. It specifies CATSIQTGDPSEQYF.

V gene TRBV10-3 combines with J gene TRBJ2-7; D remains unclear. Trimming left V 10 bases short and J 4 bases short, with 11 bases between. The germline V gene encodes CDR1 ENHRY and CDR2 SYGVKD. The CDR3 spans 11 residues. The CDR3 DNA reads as TGTGCCACGGGTATTGGGTACGAGCAGTACTTC. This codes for CATGIGYEQYF.